The 31 T cell receptor beta chains below come from one sample, sequenced in a study of cytomegalovirus exposure and HLA in healthy donors. With 60 Vbeta and 13 Jbeta primers, the PCR was carried out. Sequencing used immunoSEQ multiplex PCR; TCRdb keeps in-frame clones, though not all of them. The sample shows 100,000 to 150,000 clones, about 80% of them seen only once. Sample: PBMCs. The receptors were sampled from a woman in her thirties or forties in good health and CMV-seropositive.

The chain carries TRBV19 and TRBJ1-1; 11 bases align to TRBD1. This CDR3 region has 13 residues. The V gene end was trimmed by 2 bases and the J gene end by 10 bases; junction bases not matched to a gene: 3. Germline-derived CDR1 and CDR2 are LNHDA and SQIVND (reference sequence). CDR3: CASSIPGQGAAFF. The CDR3, as DNA: TGTGCCAGTAGTATACCCGGACAGGGGGCAGCTTTCTTT.

The chain employs TRBV21-1 and TRBJ1-1; TRBD1, as called in the table, went unchecked against the DNA. TRBV21-1 is a pseudogene. CDR3 length: 16 amino acids. The CDR3 protein is CASIQKGATGNTEAFF. Here the CDR3 DNA reads TGTGCCAGCATCCAAAAAGGGGCGACAGGGAACACTGAAGCTTTCTTT.

V is TRBV4-2 and J is TRBJ1-1; D gene ambiguous. The V end was cut by 0 bases, the J end by 4 bases, with 12 bases between. Germline-derived CDR1 and CDR2 are LGHNA and YNFKEQ. The CDR3 is 15 residues long. CDR3 amino acids: CASSQEFRAPTEAFF. DNA for the CDR3: TGTGCCAGCAGCCAAGAATTTAGAGCCCCCACTGAAGCTTTCTTT.

As to this clone: This CDR3 is missing its conserved last phenylalanine or tryptophan, likely due to a read error. The J gene is TRBJ1-2, the V gene TRBV29-1, with D unclear. The CDR3 runs 12 residues. The V end was cut by 3 bases, the J end by 2 bases, with 7 bases between. Germline assignment: CDR1 SQVTM and CDR2 ANQGSEA. The CDR3 DNA reads TGCAGCGTTGACAACGCAAACTATGGCTACACCCTC. This sequence encodes CSVDNANYGYTL.

This clone has only one observation. V is TRBV6-6 and J is TRBJ1-2; D unclear. The V gene lost 8 bases and the J gene lost 3 bases, with 19 bases spanning the gap. This CDR3 has 15 amino acids. CDR1 is MNHNY and CDR2 is SVGAGI in the germline V gene (reference sequence). The CDR3 loop reads CASRGEESVDYGYTF. The CDR3 DNA reads TGTGCCAGCCGGGGTGAAGAATCTGTGGACTATGGCTACACCTTC.

Turning to this clone: Relative to the germline gene, one junction end is altered; a read error may explain this. The genes are TRBV7-9 and TRBJ1-4; tentative D call: TRBD1 (5 bases). The CDR3 is 12 residues long. Germline lookup yields CDR1 SEHNR and CDR2 FQNEAQ (reference sequence). The DNA of the CDR3 is TGTTCCAGCAGCTTCGGGGAGGGGCAACTGTTTTTT. Residues: CSSSFGEGQLFF.

This chain connects TRBV2 to TRBJ2-1; perhaps TRBD2 as D (5 bases). Trimming removed 6 bases from V and 7 bases from J, with 13 bases in between. There are 13 residues in the CDR3. Germline V gene data show CDR1 as SNHLY and CDR2 as FYNNEI. The CDR3 loop reads CASRQRASNEQFF. In DNA form, the CDR3 reads TGTGCCAGCAGGCAGAGGGCGTCTAATGAGCAGTTCTTC.

This sequence joins TRBV6-4 and TRBJ2-5; 9 nucleotides match TRBD1. CDR1 MRHNA and CDR2 SNTAGT come from the germline V gene. The J segment lost 2 bases and the V segment lost 6 bases, leaving 13 bases of the junction unmatched. This CDR3 has 17 amino acids. The CDR3 protein is CASSEPGQGWGQETQYF. As DNA, the CDR3 is TGTGCCAGCAGCGAACCGGGACAGGGATGGGGGCAAGAGACCCAGTACTTC.

The gene calls are TRBV30 and TRBJ2-6; TRBD2 matches 7 bases. CDR1 and CDR2 from the germline V gene are GTSNPN and SVGIG (reference sequence). The J segment lost 2 bases and the V segment lost 1 base, leaving 8 bases of the junction unmatched. The CDR3 runs 17 residues. CDR3 in DNA: TGTGCCTGGAGTGACCCCGTCCGGGGGGCTGGGGCCAACGTCCTGACTTTC. It is translated as CAWSDPVRGAGANVLTF.

CDR3 protein: CASSKDSLSNQPQHF. The CDR3 DNA follows: TGTGCCAGCAGTAAGGACAGTTTAAGCAATCAGCCCCAGCATTTT. The chain is built from TRBV2 and TRBJ1-5; D is perhaps TRBD1 (6 bases). CDR1 SNHLY and CDR2 FYNNEI come from the germline V gene. V dropped 5 bases and J dropped 1 base, with 12 bases sitting between them. The CDR3 consists of 15 residues. Supplemented by reference TRBV2 and TRBJ1-5, the full variable domain reads EPEVTQTPSHQVTQMGQEVILRCVPISNHLYFYWYRQILGQKVEFLVSFYNNEISEKSEIFDDQFSVERPDGSNFTLKIRSTKLEDSAMYFCASSKDSLSNQPQHFGDGTRLSIL.

The chain links TRBV5-1 to TRBJ2-3, with D possibly matching TRBD1 (6 bases). CDR3 length: 14 amino acids. Germline lookup yields CDR1 SGHRS and CDR2 YFSETQ. V was shortened by 5 bases and J by 0 bases, with 10 bases between the two germline ends. The CDR3 here is CASRPGASTDTQYF. CDR3 nucleotide sequence: TGCGCCAGCAGACCAGGGGCTAGCACAGATACGCAGTATTTT. The whole variable domain, filled in from reference TRBV5-1 and TRBJ2-3, reads KAGVTQTPRYLIKTRGQQVTLSCSPISGHRSVSWYQQTPGQGLQFLFEYFSETQRNKGNFPGRFSGRQFSNSRSEMNVSTLELGDSALYLCASRPGASTDTQYFGPGTRLTVL.

The J gene is TRBJ1-1, the V gene TRBV29-1; 9 bases are shared with TRBD1. The CDR3 totals 11 residues. J gave up 5 bases and V 6 bases, and 1 base lay outside the gene matches. CDR1 and CDR2 from the germline V gene are SQVTM and ANQGSEA. CDR3 sequence (DNA): TGCAGCGTGGGGACAGGGACTGAAGCTTTCTTT. It codes for CSVGTGTEAFF.

V and J are TRBV5-1 and TRBJ2-7; D perhaps matches TRBD2 (6 bases). Per germline, CDR1 SGHRS and CDR2 YFSETQ. There are 14 residues in the CDR3. V lost 6 bases to trimming and J lost 4 bases, with 17 bases between them. In DNA, the CDR3 is TGCGCCAGCACCCCCACGGGACTCCAATACGAGCAGTACTTC. This gives the protein CASTPTGLQYEQYF.

This clone was detected a few times. The chain couples TRBV5-1 to TRBJ1-1; maybe TRBD1 (5 bases). The CDR3 runs 13 residues. CDR1 is SGHRS, CDR2 YFSETQ, per germline. Trimming took off 6 bases at V and 8 bases at J, with 17 bases between the two ends. The CDR3 DNA reads as TGCGCCAGCACCTCGGCGGGGGGGGAAGAAGCTTTCTTT. Amino acids: CASTSAGGEEAFF.

This chain links TRBV18 with TRBJ2-2, with D maybe TRBD1 (6 bases). Germline V lookup: CDR1 KGHSH, CDR2 LQKENI. Trimming stripped 1 base from V and 6 bases from J, with 6 bases between. The CDR3 totals 13 residues. The CDR3 sequence: CASSPQGAGELFF. CDR3 nucleotide sequence: TGTGCCAGCTCACCACAGGGGGCCGGGGAGCTGTTTTTT.

The chain combines TRBV18 with TRBJ1-1; tentatively, D is TRBD1 (5 bases). CDR3 length: 15 residues. The V end lost 5 bases, the J end lost 7 bases, and 20 bases lay between the germline ends. Per the germline V gene, CDR1 is KGHSH and CDR2 is LQKENI. This CDR3 reads CASSKGMQGQIEAFF. The CDR3 DNA follows: TGTGCCAGCTCAAAAGGGATGCAGGGTCAAATTGAAGCTTTCTTT.

The genes are TRBV2 and TRBJ2-5; 8 nucleotides agree with TRBD2. The CDR3 length is 16 residues. The V gene end was trimmed by 3 bases and the J gene end by 11 bases; junction bases not matched to a gene: 17. From germline, CDR1 is SNHLY and CDR2 FYNNEI. The CDR3 region is CASSDYPSSGSYEQYF. CDR3 nucleotide sequence: TGTGCCAGCAGTGATTACCCCTCCAGCGGGAGTTATGAGCAGTACTTC.

The chain has TRBV9 and TRBJ2-3; no firm D call. Germline CDR1 is SGDLS and CDR2 is YYNGEE. The CDR3 totals 18 residues. Between the trimmed V and J ends, which lost 1 base and 2 bases, there was a span of 20 bases. The CDR3 reads CASSVPSFRGYSTDTQYF. The CDR3 DNA reads as TGTGCCAGCAGCGTACCCAGCTTCCGAGGTTATTCCACAGATACGCAGTATTTT.

The chain combines TRBV27 with TRBJ1-2; weak D call: TRBD1 (5 bases). Deletions cut 7 bases from V and 4 bases from J, with 13 bases between. Germline CDR1 reads MNHEY; CDR2 reads SMNVEV (reference sequence). This CDR3 region has 13 residues. The CDR3 sequence is CASKRGVGYGYTF. The CDR3 DNA sequence: TGTGCCAGCAAAAGGGGTGTAGGCTATGGCTACACCTTC.

The chain employs TRBV19 and TRBJ1-5, with 9 bases aligning to TRBD1. The CDR3 sequence is 17 residues long. The trim removed 4 bases at V and 4 bases at J, leaving 11 bases unmatched. Germline CDR1 LNHDA, CDR2 SQIVND (reference sequence). The CDR3 is CASSSSSGTGKNQPQHF. CDR3 nucleotide sequence: TGTGCCAGTAGTAGCTCATCCGGGACAGGGAAAAATCAGCCCCAGCATTTT.

The chain combines TRBV5-4 with TRBJ2-1; 8 positions agree with TRBD1. J lost 0 bases, V lost 3 bases, and 2 bases had no gene match. There are 15 residues in the CDR3. Germline-derived CDR1 and CDR2 are SGHNT and YYREEE (reference sequence). CDR3 DNA sequence: TGTGCCAGCAGCTCGGACAGGGACTCCTACAATGAGCAGTTCTTC. Protein product: CASSSDRDSYNEQFF.

This chain links TRBV21-1 with TRBJ2-7; whether TRBD2, the table's D call, matches the DNA was not checked. TRBV21-1 is listed as a pseudogene. The CDR3 contains 15 residues. CDR3 nucleotides: TGTGCCAGCAGCAAAGTTGAGCGGGAGGGCCACGAGCAGTACTTC. It is translated as CASSKVEREGHEQYF.

In this sample, this clone turned up once. The rearrangement links TRBV5-1 to TRBJ2-3; possibly TRBD1 for D (5 bases). This CDR3 has 15 amino acids. The ends were cut back, 0 bases at V and 5 bases at J, with 13 bases in the middle. CDR1 is SGHRS and CDR2 is YFSETQ in the germline V gene. CDR3 DNA: TGCGCCAGCAGCTTGGAACAGGTCCTTATAGATACGCAGTATTTT. It translates to CASSLEQVLIDTQYF. The full variable domain, its missing parts supplied by reference TRBV5-1 and TRBJ2-3, is KAGVTQTPRYLIKTRGQQVTLSCSPISGHRSVSWYQQTPGQGLQFLFEYFSETQRNKGNFPGRFSGRQFSNSRSEMNVSTLELGDSALYLCASSLEQVLIDTQYFGPGTRLTVL.

Details on this clone: At one boundary the junction diverges from the germline segment, which might be a read error. The chain is built from TRBV7-9 and TRBJ1-1; D is unclear. CDR1 SEHNR and CDR2 FQNEAQ come from the germline V gene (reference sequence). CDR3 length: 12 residues. The CDR3 region is CSSSLTGYEAFF. CDR3 nucleotides: TGTTCCAGCAGCTTGACGGGGTATGAAGCTTTCTTT. Together with reference TRBV7-9 and TRBJ1-1, the CDR3 gives the full variable domain: DTGVSQNPRHKITKRGQNVTFRCDPISEHNRLYWYRQTLGQGPEFLTYFQNEAQLEKSRLLSDRFSAERPKGSFSTLEIQRTEQGDSAMYLCSSSLTGYEAFFGQGTRLTVV.

V usage is TRBV15 and J usage is TRBJ1-2; TRBD1 agrees at 9 bases. Germline assignment: CDR1 LNHNV and CDR2 YYDKDF (reference sequence). The length of the CDR3 is 13 residues. V shed 6 bases, J shed 4 bases, and the junction held 3 bases outside the gene matches. The DNA for the CDR3 is TGTGCCACCAGTCGGGACAGGGCCTATGGCTACACCTTC. Translated: CATSRDRAYGYTF. Complete variable domain (other parts from reference TRBV15 and TRBJ1-2): DAMVIQNPRYQVTQFGKPVTLSCSQTLNHNVMYWYQQKSSQAPKLLFHYYDKDFNNEADTPDNFQSRRPNTSFCFLDIRSPGLGDTAMYLCATSRDRAYGYTFGSGTRLTVV.

This clone appeared once. The J gene is TRBJ1-5, the V gene TRBV15, with D perhaps TRBD1 (5 bases). The CDR3 runs 15 residues. The V and J ends lost 3 bases and 5 bases respectively, with 14 bases between them. Germline CDR1 LNHNV, CDR2 YYDKDF (reference sequence). CDR3 amino acids: CATSRGQLFDQPQHF. DNA of the CDR3: TGTGCCACCAGCAGGGGGCAGTTGTTCGATCAGCCCCAGCATTTT.

The chain links TRBV6-6 to TRBJ2-3, with 12 bases lining up with TRBD1. The CDR3 is 15 residues long. After removal of 6 bases from V and 3 bases from J, the junction contained 4 bases not matched to a gene. Germline values: CDR1 MNHNY, CDR2 SVGAGI (reference sequence). The CDR3 sequence: CASSLGQGATDTQYF. The DNA for the CDR3 is TGTGCCAGCAGCCTGGGACAGGGGGCGACAGATACGCAGTATTTT.

The chain carries TRBV7-9 and TRBJ2-1; tentatively, D is TRBD1 (5 bases). Trimming shortened V by 6 bases and J by 8 bases, and 20 bases separated the two germline ends. Germline CDR1 reads SEHNR; CDR2 reads FQNEAQ (reference sequence). This CDR3 has 15 residues. The CDR3 loop is CASSPTNSRDHEQFF. The CDR3 nucleotides read TGTGCCAGCAGTCCAACCAATTCCAGGGATCATGAGCAGTTCTTC.

J is TRBJ1-3 and V is TRBV2, with 9 bases matching TRBD1. The CDR3 runs to 15 residues. Germline V gene sequence: CDR1 SNHLY, CDR2 FYNNEI. V trimming: 10 bases; J trimming: 2 bases; junction bases outside the gene matches: 9. The CDR3 coding sequence is TGTGCCACTGGGTTACAGGGGGCTCCTGGAAACACCATATATTTT. This sequence encodes CATGLQGAPGNTIYF.

V and J are TRBV5-5 and TRBJ2-7; no firm D call. The length of the CDR3 is 14 residues. Trimming took off 4 bases at V and 1 base at J, with 12 bases between the two ends. CDR1 and CDR2 from the germline V gene are SGHKS and YYEKEE (reference sequence). CDR3 sequence (DNA): TGTGCCAGCAGCCTCCTAGATTGGTCCTACGAGCAGTACTTC. Protein sequence: CASSLLDWSYEQYF.

This clone was detected once. The rearrangement joins TRBV5-1 to TRBJ1-1, with D perhaps TRBD1 (5 bases). The germline CDR1 and CDR2 sequences are SGHRS and YFSETQ. The CDR3 is 15 amino acids. With 5 bases removed from V and 5 bases from J, the gap between germline ends came to 19 bases. CDR3 sequence reads: CASSGSAGRGTEAFF. The CDR3 DNA sequence: TGCGCCAGCAGTGGTTCGGCGGGGAGGGGAACTGAAGCTTTCTTT.